This T cell receptor beta chain was recovered during a study of T cells in Graves' hyperthyroidism and ophthalmopathy. Looked up from germline, CDR1 is SGHRS and CDR2 is YFSETQ. J gave up 2 bases and V 4 bases, and 8 bases lay outside the gene matches. The CDR3 is made up of 15 amino acids. The investigators amplified TCR beta CDR3 regions from RNA transcripts. The HTBI primer set was used in a first-round RT-PCR of the TCR CDR3. TCRdb analysed the multiplex PCR reads with MiXCR anew, one entry per CDR3 protein. The sample lists about 720,000 distinct CDR3 sequences, 18% occurring once. This clonotype was seen ten or more times.

V usage is TRBV5-1 and J usage is TRBJ1-1; 7 positions match TRBD1. The specimen was blood. The receptor was derived from a woman aged 45-60 years with Graves' hyperthyroidism that later progressed to Graves' ophthalmopathy. The CDR3 DNA follows: TGCGCCAGCAGCCCCGGAACAGGGGATAACACTGAAGCTTTCTTT. This sequence encodes CASSPGTGDNTEAFF.